The present entry profiles one TCR beta chain with its context. Its matching antigen is unknown. The sample comes from a study of cytomegalovirus exposure and HLA in healthy donors. A multiplex PCR was run with 60 Vbeta primers and 13 Jbeta primers. Sequencing was performed with immunoSEQ multiplex PCR; in TCRdb, only in-frame clones are kept and a portion is missing. The sample has tens of thousands of clones, and its top ten clones hold approximately 15%. Though nominally healthy at sampling, donors likely had unrecorded immune exposures. Study-wide results and limits: A later analysis associated under 20,000 TCR beta sequences with HLA alleles at a 0.05 false discovery rate.

This sequence was found in a man in his forties or fifties in good health and CMV-seropositive. Sequences were obtained from PBMCs.

CDR3 DNA sequence: TGTGCCAGCGGGCGGGGGGCGCGGGGCTACACCTTC. Translated: CASGRGARGYTF. The J gene is TRBJ1-2, the V gene TRBV7-2; maybe TRBD1 (6 bases). There are 12 residues in the CDR3. Germline V gene sequence: CDR1 SGHTA, CDR2 FQGNSA. V shed 8 bases and J shed 8 bases, with 15 bases lying between them. The whole variable domain, filled in from reference TRBV7-2 and TRBJ1-2, reads GAGVSQSPSNKVTEKGKDVELRCDPISGHTALYWYRQSLGQGLEFLIYFQGNSAPDKSGLPSDRFSAERTGGSVSTLTIQRTQQEDSAVYLCASGRGARGYTFGSGTRLTVV.